This T cell receptor (beta chain) was sequenced for a study of blood T cell repertoires in COVID-19. Whole-study context: Sample material is recorded as cDNA or gDNA derived from T cells, B-cell-depleted T cells, or PBMCs.

Sequenced by immunoSEQ multiplex PCR; TCRdb stores in-frame clones only, minus some. The sample yields 250,000 to 300,000 clones, about 90% seen once. CDR3 size: 15 residues. Germline V gene lookup returns CDR1 SGHTA and CDR2 FQGNSA. With 5 bases clipped from V and 2 bases from J, the junction kept 6 bases outside the gene matches. What was sequenced was peripheral blood. V is TRBV7-2 and J is TRBJ2-5; 9 nucleotides agree with TRBD1. The receptor comes from a woman aged 70-85 years with COVID-19, enrolled during active disease. CDR3 sequence reads: CASSHSGTGQETQYF. Here the CDR3 DNA reads TGTGCCAGCAGCCACTCGGGGACAGGGCAAGAGACCCAGTACTTC.